These 13 T cell receptor beta chains share one sample of origin, sequenced in a study of cytomegalovirus exposure and HLA in healthy donors. PCR used 60 Vbeta primers and 13 Jbeta primers. Clones were read by immunoSEQ multiplex PCR, and TCRdb kept only the in-frame ones, dropping some. The table shows approximately 79,000 clones, with 78% occurring only once. Sequences were obtained from PBMCs. The receptors were sampled from a male donor in good health and CMV-seropositive.

A word on this clone: A much larger clone lies one base from this, so it may be a read error. Distinct nucleotide sequences in the sample also encode this CDR3. The gene calls are TRBV27 and TRBJ2-7; D remains unclear. V shed 6 bases and J shed 3 bases, with 6 bases lying between them. The CDR3 contains 11 residues. From germline, CDR1 is MNHEY and CDR2 SMNVEV (reference sequence). CDR3 in amino acids: CASSSLYEQYF. CDR3 DNA: TGTGCCAGCAGCTCCCTCTACGAGCAGTACTTC.

This clone was seen a handful of times. The chain links TRBV19 to TRBJ1-5; D remains unclear. V lost 6 bases to trimming and J lost 3 bases, with 12 bases between them. This CDR3 spans 14 amino acids. Germline CDR1 and CDR2: LNHDA and SQIVND (reference sequence). DNA for the CDR3: TGTGCCAGTAGGCAAGCGGCCACCAATCAGCCCCAGCATTTT. It translates to CASRQAATNQPQHF.

The V and J genes are TRBV30 and TRBJ1-1; 9 bases map to TRBD1. This CDR3 contains 16 residues. Germline V gene sequence: CDR1 GTSNPN, CDR2 SVGIG (reference sequence). V trimming: 2 bases; J trimming: 0 bases; junction bases outside the gene matches: 7. The CDR3 spells CAWSRDRVPLNTEAFF. The DNA for the CDR3 is TGTGCCTGGAGTAGGGACAGGGTCCCCTTGAACACTGAAGCTTTCTTT. Based on the CDR3 plus reference TRBV30 and TRBJ1-1, the full variable domain is SQTIHQWPATLVQPVGSPLSLECTVEGTSNPNLYWYRQAAGRGLQLLFYSVGIGQISSEVPQNLSASRPQDRQFILSSKKLLLSDSGFYLCAWSRDRVPLNTEAFFGQGTRLTVV.

V gene TRBV28 combines with J gene TRBJ1-6; 7 bases agree with TRBD1. V gave up 1 base and J gave up 3 bases; unmatched junction bases: 3. The CDR3 runs 16 residues. CDR1 MDHEN and CDR2 SYDVKM come from the germline V gene. The CDR3 is CASSLLGQLYNSPLHF. The CDR3 bases are TGTGCCAGCAGTTTATTGGGACAGCTCTATAATTCACCCCTCCACTTT.

This clone has only a few counts. This chain joins TRBV7-9 and TRBJ2-2, with a weak D call TRBD1 (6 bases). CDR3 length: 15 residues. CDR1 and CDR2 from the germline V gene are SEHNR and FQNEAQ (reference sequence). Trimming pared 5 bases from V and 4 bases from J, leaving 14 bases between. CDR3 region: CASSNTGLGTGELFF. The DNA for the CDR3 is TGTGCCAGCAGCAACACAGGGCTCGGCACCGGGGAGCTGTTTTTT.

The chain combines TRBV5-1 with TRBJ1-5; D gene ambiguous. The CDR3 consists of 15 residues. Germline CDR1 is SGHRS and CDR2 is YFSETQ. The V gene lost 0 bases and the J gene lost 3 bases, with 10 bases spanning the gap. Here the CDR3 reads CASSLAGSANQPQHF. The CDR3, as DNA: TGCGCCAGCAGCTTGGCCGGCAGCGCCAATCAGCCCCAGCATTTT.

This clone has only a few counts. The V gene is TRBV5-4, the J gene TRBJ2-2, with D possibly TRBD1 on 5 matching bases. Trimming removed 0 bases at V and 7 bases at J, with 7 bases between. In germline, CDR1 is SGHNT, CDR2 YYREEE (reference sequence). The CDR3 length is 13 residues. For the CDR3, the DNA is TGTGCCAGCAGCTTGGACACAGGCGGGGAGCTGTTTTTT. Its translation: CASSLDTGGELFF.

The CDR3 DNA sequence: TGTGCCAGCAGTGTGGGGGCTCCCCAGGGAGGCTACACCTTC. It is translated as CASSVGAPQGGYTF. The J gene is TRBJ1-2, the V gene TRBV6-1; possibly TRBD1 for D (6 bases). CDR1 and CDR2 from the germline V gene are MNHNS and SASEGT. CDR3 length equals 14 residues. V was pared by 4 bases and J by 8 bases, with 17 bases between.

The chain employs TRBV5-1 and TRBJ2-1; a possible D gene is TRBD1 (6 bases). Germline CDR1 and CDR2: SGHRS and YFSETQ. V was trimmed by 4 bases and J by 6 bases, leaving 11 bases between them. This CDR3 is built from 13 residues. CDR3 DNA: TGCGCCAGCAGCCGATGGGGGCTCAATGAGCAGTTCTTC. Translating gives CASSRWGLNEQFF. Variable domain in full (rest from reference TRBV5-1 and TRBJ2-1): KAGVTQTPRYLIKTRGQQVTLSCSPISGHRSVSWYQQTPGQGLQFLFEYFSETQRNKGNFPGRFSGRQFSNSRSEMNVSTLELGDSALYLCASSRWGLNEQFFGPGTRLTVL.

In its sample, this clone was seen once. The chain is built from TRBV28 and TRBJ2-7, with 12 bases aligning to TRBD2. V dropped 5 bases and J dropped 6; count of bases not matched to a gene: 14. Germline values: CDR1 MDHEN, CDR2 SYDVKM. This CDR3 spans 17 amino acids. The CDR3 protein is CASSGASGRAVITEQYF. For the CDR3, the DNA is TGTGCCAGCAGTGGGGCTAGCGGGAGGGCAGTTATTACCGAGCAGTACTTC.

The chain links TRBV2 to TRBJ2-1; 8 bases are a match to TRBD2. The CDR3 covers 15 residues. J was trimmed by 2 bases and V by 6 bases; bases with no gene match: 6. CDR1 is SNHLY and CDR2 is FYNNEI in the germline V gene. The CDR3 region has the DNA TGTGCCAGCAGAATTAGCGGGGCTACCTACAATGAGCAGTTCTTC. This gives the protein CASRISGATYNEQFF.

This clone was picked up one time. V is TRBV4-1 and J is TRBJ2-1, with 13 bases lining up with TRBD2. V dropped 1 base and J dropped 8; count of bases not matched to a gene: 2. The germline V gene has CDR1 MGHRA and CDR2 YSYEKL. The CDR3 sequence is 15 residues long. The CDR3 DNA follows: TGCGCCAGCAGCCAAGGACTAGCGGGGGGCTATGAGCAGTTCTTC. It yields the protein CASSQGLAGGYEQFF.

This clone was counted a few times. The chain has TRBV7-9 and TRBJ2-7; maybe TRBD1 (5 bases). Germline CDR1 is SEHNR and CDR2 is FQNEAQ (reference sequence). This CDR3 has 14 amino acids. Trimming cost V 0 bases and J 2 bases, with 8 bases left between them. Here the CDR3 reads CASSLAGPTYEQYF. The CDR3 nucleotides read TGTGCCAGCAGCTTAGCGGGGCCAACCTACGAGCAGTACTTC.